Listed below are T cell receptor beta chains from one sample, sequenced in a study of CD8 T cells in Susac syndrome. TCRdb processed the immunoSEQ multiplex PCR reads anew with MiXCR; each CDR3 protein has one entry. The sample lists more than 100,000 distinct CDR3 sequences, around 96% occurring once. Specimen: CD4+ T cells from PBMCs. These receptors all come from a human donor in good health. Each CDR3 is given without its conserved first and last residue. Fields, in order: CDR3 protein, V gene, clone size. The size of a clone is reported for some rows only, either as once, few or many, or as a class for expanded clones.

cdr3_aa: SANRLAGGPGDIQY
v_call: TRBV20-1
clone_size: -

cdr3_aa: ASSLGATDTQY
v_call: TRBV7-2
clone_size: -

cdr3_aa: SVRTGGRVNTEAF
v_call: TRBV29-1
clone_size: -

cdr3_aa: SVDAAQETQY
v_call: TRBV29-1
clone_size: -

cdr3_aa: ASSLAANQNYGYT
v_call: TRBV7-2
clone_size: -

cdr3_aa: SANTGAGNTIY
v_call: TRBV29-1
clone_size: once

cdr3_aa: ASRGAPYEQY
v_call: TRBV2
clone_size: -

cdr3_aa: SASVGGIGTEAF
v_call: TRBV20-1
clone_size: once

cdr3_aa: ASSFRGQGNYGYT
v_call: TRBV13
clone_size: -

cdr3_aa: ASSRSGRANYEQY
v_call: TRBV3-1
clone_size: -

cdr3_aa: ASTDVLSYEQY
v_call: TRBV5-1
clone_size: -

cdr3_aa: SVDGAGYEQY
v_call: TRBV29-1
clone_size: once

cdr3_aa: ASSQSPGQGANEQY
v_call: TRBV4-1
clone_size: -

cdr3_aa: SVRGRGASTDTQY
v_call: TRBV29-1
clone_size: -

cdr3_aa: ASSSGDWGKETQY
v_call: TRBV5-4
clone_size: -

cdr3_aa: ATRPLTSGTGTEAF
v_call: TRBV19
clone_size: -

cdr3_aa: ASSFVREETQY
v_call: TRBV12-3/TRBV12-4
clone_size: -

cdr3_aa: ASGQGSNTGELF
v_call: TRBV2
clone_size: once

cdr3_aa: ASNRDRDGYGYT
v_call: TRBV5-4
clone_size: -

cdr3_aa: ASSPTSRNTEAF
v_call: TRBV27
clone_size: -

cdr3_aa: ASSGEGHGDQPQH
v_call: TRBV5-7
clone_size: -

cdr3_aa: ASSLVLAEQY
v_call: TRBV7-9
clone_size: -

cdr3_aa: ASSHTGTQTYNEQF
v_call: TRBV5-1
clone_size: -

cdr3_aa: ASSHPRAGAYEQY
v_call: TRBV6-2/TRBV6-3
clone_size: -

cdr3_aa: ASKRDSGANVLT
v_call: TRBV2
clone_size: -

cdr3_aa: ATSRDGGSYEQY
v_call: TRBV15
clone_size: -

cdr3_aa: ASSETGGRNIQY
v_call: TRBV2
clone_size: once

cdr3_aa: ASSLTGANEQY
v_call: TRBV7-9
clone_size: -

cdr3_aa: ASSLGTTPNYEQY
v_call: TRBV7-2
clone_size: -

cdr3_aa: ASSFPGGADGYT
v_call: TRBV28
clone_size: -

cdr3_aa: ASRTRQGEY
v_call: TRBV28
clone_size: -

cdr3_aa: ASSQDIGLTPINQPQH
v_call: TRBV4-2
clone_size: -

cdr3_aa: ASSPQVGGSGKANTGELF
v_call: TRBV25-1
clone_size: -

cdr3_aa: ASTRQGTYNEQF
v_call: TRBV19
clone_size: -

cdr3_aa: ASSPGGGSKNIQY
v_call: TRBV5-1
clone_size: -

cdr3_aa: SVARGTNTEAF
v_call: TRBV29-1
clone_size: once

cdr3_aa: ASSRRLAGVRVTGELF
v_call: TRBV28
clone_size: -

cdr3_aa: ASSRDRENTEAF
v_call: TRBV2
clone_size: -

cdr3_aa: ASSRTETTETQY
v_call: TRBV6-5
clone_size: -

cdr3_aa: ASSQGQYGYT
v_call: TRBV7-9
clone_size: -

cdr3_aa: ASSRETGGKDTQY
v_call: TRBV3-1
clone_size: -

cdr3_aa: ASSVDRVAYEQY
v_call: TRBV4-1
clone_size: once